This TCR beta chain is drawn from a study of blood T cells in healthy people across ages. Comments on this clonotype: Its cognate antigen is unknown.

With a J-beta primer mix and a sample-barcoded 5' primer, a second PCR ran roughly 6 to 11 cycles. TCRdb reprocessed the 5' RACE reads with MiXCR, giving one entry per CDR3 protein. The table records over 1.5 million distinct CDR3 sequences, around half of them present only once. Donors were healthy Caucasian individuals from Russia aged about 6 to 90. Each sample gave at least 7 million isolated PBMCs. Whole-study findings and limits: Donors of long life had a larger count of naive CD4+ cells and greater diversity than aged donors.

V gave up 7 bases and J gave up 3 bases, with 7 bases separating them. This CDR3 region has 11 residues. CDR1 is SNHLY, CDR2 FYNNEI, per germline. Source material: blood. The TCR originated in a woman between 40 and 50 years old in good health. The genes are TRBV2 and TRBJ2-7; D remains unclear. The CDR3 reads CASKQYYEQYF. The CDR3 nucleotides read TGTGCCAGCAAACAGTACTACGAGCAGTACTTC.